This TCR beta chain was sequenced during a study of beta chain features in type 1 diabetes. Study results and limitations: Moderate yet significant TCRB CDR3 shortening was seen in Type 1 diabetes patients in all four CD4+ subsets.

A note on this clone: Its specificity is unknown.

The authors reverse transcribed all of the isolated RNA, so sequencing captured expressed TCRB transcripts. Measured with immunoSEQ multiplex PCR; TCRdb has only the in-frame clones, and not every one. The profile shows 250,000 to 300,000 clones, around 24% of them singletons. This CDR3 is 10 amino acids long. Germline CDR1 reads SEHNR; CDR2 reads FQNEAQ (reference sequence). V lost 3 bases, J lost 9 bases, and 5 bases lay in between. The chain combines TRBV7-9 with TRBJ1-1; D might be TRBD1 (5 bases). The clonotype was recovered from a woman aged 25 to 39 with type 1 diabetes. The material sequenced was naive CD4+ T cells from blood. The CDR3 is CASSLGQAFF. The DNA of the CDR3 is TGTGCCAGCAGCTTGGGGCAAGCTTTCTTT.